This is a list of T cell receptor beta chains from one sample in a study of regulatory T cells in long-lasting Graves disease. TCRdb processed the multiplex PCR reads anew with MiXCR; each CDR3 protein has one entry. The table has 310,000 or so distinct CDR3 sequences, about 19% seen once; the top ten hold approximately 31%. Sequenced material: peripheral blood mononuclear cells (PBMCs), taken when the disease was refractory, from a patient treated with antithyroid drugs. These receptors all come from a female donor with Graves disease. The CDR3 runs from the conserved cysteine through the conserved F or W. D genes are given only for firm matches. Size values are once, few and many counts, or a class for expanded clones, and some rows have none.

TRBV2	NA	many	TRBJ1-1	TGTGCCAGCAGTGAAAGGGGGGCCACTGAAGCTTTCTTT	CASSERGATEAFF
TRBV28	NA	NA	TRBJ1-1	TGTGCCAGCAGTCGAGAGGAGTTCGGTGAAGCTTTCTTT	CASSREEFGEAFF
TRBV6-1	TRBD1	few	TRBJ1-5	TGTGCCAGCAGTAAACCATTCAGGGGGCTCGGTCAGCCCCAGCATTTT	CASSKPFRGLGQPQHF
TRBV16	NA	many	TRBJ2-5	TGTGCCAGCAGCCAATCGATCGCGGTTTGGGAGACCCAGTACTTC	CASSQSIAVWETQYF
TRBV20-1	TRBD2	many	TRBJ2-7	TGCAGTGCTAGGGGACTAGCGGGAGGCTACGAGCAGTACTTC	CSARGLAGGYEQYF
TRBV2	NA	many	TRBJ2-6	TGTGCCAGCAGCAAGATACAGGCTTACTCTGGGGCCAACGTCCTGACTTTC	CASSKIQAYSGANVLTF
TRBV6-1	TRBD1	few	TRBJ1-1	TGTGCCAGCAGTTGGACAGGGACTACTGAAGCTTTCTTT	CASSWTGTTEAFF
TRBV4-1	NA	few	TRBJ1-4	TGCGCCAGCAGCCAAGATCGAGGCGGGACAACTAATGAAAAACTGTTTTTT	CASSQDRGGTTNEKLFF
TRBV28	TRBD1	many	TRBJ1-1	TGTGCCAGCAGTCTCTACAGGGGGAGCACTGAAGCTTTCTTT	CASSLYRGSTEAFF
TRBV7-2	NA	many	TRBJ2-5	TGTGCCAGCAGCTTAGCCCGGGGGACCCAAGAGACCCAGTACTTC	CASSLARGTQETQYF
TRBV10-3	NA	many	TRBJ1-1	TGTGCCATCAGGACGACAGGAAACACTGAAGCTTTCTTT	CAIRTTGNTEAFF
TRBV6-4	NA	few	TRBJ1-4	TGTGCCAGCAGTTACCTGGGGGCCTCTAATGAAAAACTGTTTTTT	CASSYLGASNEKLFF
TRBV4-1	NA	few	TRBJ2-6	TGCGCCAGCAGCCTACTAGCCTACAAATCTGGGGCCAACGTCCTGACTTTC	CASSLLAYKSGANVLTF
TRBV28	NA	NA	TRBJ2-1	TGTGCCAGCAGTTTATCCCCCCCGGTCTACAATGAGCAGTTCTTC	CASSLSPPVYNEQFF
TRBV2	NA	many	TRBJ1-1	TGTGCCAGCAGCCCCCCGCGGAACACTGAAGCTTTCTTT	CASSPPRNTEAFF
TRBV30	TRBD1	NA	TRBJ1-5	TGTGCCTGGAGGGCGACAGGGGAGGGGACCCAGCATTTT	CAWRATGEGTQHF
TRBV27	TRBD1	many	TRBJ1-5	TGTGCCAGCAGTAAGGGGACAGGGCTGCAGCCCCAGCATTTT	CASSKGTGLQPQHF
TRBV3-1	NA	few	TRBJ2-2	TGTGCCAGCAGCCAAGGAGTGAGTTCCGGGGAGCTGTTTTTT	CASSQGVSSGELFF
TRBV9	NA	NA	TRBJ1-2	TGTGCCAGCAGCGTAGGAACCTTTGATGGCTACACCTTC	CASSVGTFDGYTF
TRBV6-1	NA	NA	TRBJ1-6	TGTGCCAGCAGTCCAAGGGACCCCTACCTTTATAATTCACCCCTCCACTTT	CASSPRDPYLYNSPLHF
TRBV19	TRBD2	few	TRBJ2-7	TGTGCCAGTAGTATGAGCGGGGGGATGCCCTACGAGCAGTACTTC	CASSMSGGMPYEQYF
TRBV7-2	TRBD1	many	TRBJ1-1	TGTGCCAGCAGCTTCGTTGACCGGGACAGCAGGACTGAAGCTTTCTTT	CASSFVDRDSRTEAFF
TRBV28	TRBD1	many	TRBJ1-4	TGTGCCAGCAGTTCCCAGGGGGTTTGGGAAAAACTGTTTTTT	CASSSQGVWEKLFF
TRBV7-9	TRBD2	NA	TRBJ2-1	TGTGCCAGCAGCTTACCTAGCGGTACCTACAATGAGCAGTTCTTC	CASSLPSGTYNEQFF
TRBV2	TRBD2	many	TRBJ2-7	TGTGCCAGCAGACTAGCGGGAGACGAGCAGTACTTC	CASRLAGDEQYF
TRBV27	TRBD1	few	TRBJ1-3	TGTGCCAGCAGTTTATCCGCCGGACAGGGGGCCTTCTCTGGAAACACCATATATTTT	CASSLSAGQGAFSGNTIYF
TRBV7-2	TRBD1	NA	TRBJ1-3	TGTGCCAGCAGAATGGGGACAGCGGGGATATATTTT	CASRMGTAGIYF
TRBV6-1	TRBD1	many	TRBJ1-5	TGTGCCAGCATAAGGACAGGAGGCAATCAGCCCCAGCATTTT	CASIRTGGNQPQHF
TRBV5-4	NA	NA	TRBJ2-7	TGTGCCAGCAGCCAGTCTAGCGAGTCCTACGAGCAGTACTTC	CASSQSSESYEQYF
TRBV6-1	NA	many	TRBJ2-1	TGTGCCAGCACCGCGTTCGATGAGCAGTTCTTC	CASTAFDEQFF
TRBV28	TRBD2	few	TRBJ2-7	TGTGCCAGCAGAGCCGGGACTAGGGTTTTCTACGAGCAGTACTTC	CASRAGTRVFYEQYF
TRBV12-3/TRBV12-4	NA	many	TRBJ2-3	TGTGCCAGCAGTACAGGGGGGGAAACTAGCACAGATACGCAGTATTTT	CASSTGGETSTDTQYF
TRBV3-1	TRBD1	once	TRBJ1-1	TGTGCCAGCAGCCAAGATGGTCAGGGGGCCACTGAAGCTTTCTTT	CASSQDGQGATEAFF
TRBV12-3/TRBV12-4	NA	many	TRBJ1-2	TGTGCCAGCAGTACAGGACAGGGCTACACCTTC	CASSTGQGYTF
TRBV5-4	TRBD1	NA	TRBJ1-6	TGTGCCAGCAGCTTCCCCGGATCCGGGACAGGGGTTGGTTCACCCCTCCACTTT	CASSFPGSGTGVGSPLHF
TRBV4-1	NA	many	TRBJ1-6	TGCGCCAGCAGCCGACCATTAAATTCACCCCTCCACTTT	CASSRPLNSPLHF
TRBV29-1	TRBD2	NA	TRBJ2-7	TGCAGCGTTGGGGTGGTGGGGGGGACCTACGAGCAGTACTTC	CSVGVVGGTYEQYF
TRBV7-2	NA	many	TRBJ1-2	TGTGCCAGCAGCTTAGGCGGACAGATGTTTAACTATGGCTACACCTTC	CASSLGGQMFNYGYTF
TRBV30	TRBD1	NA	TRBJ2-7	TGTGCCTGGAGAGCGACAGGGCTCTCCTACGAGCAGTACTTC	CAWRATGLSYEQYF
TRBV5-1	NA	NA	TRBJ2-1	TGCGCCAGCAGCCCGTCCGTAGGCGGGATCGATGAGCAGTTCTTC	CASSPSVGGIDEQFF
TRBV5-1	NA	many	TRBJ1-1	TGCGCCAGCAGACCTTCTGCCGGGACGGGAAGCACTGAAGCTTTCTTT	CASRPSAGTGSTEAFF
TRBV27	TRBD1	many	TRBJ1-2	TGTGCCAGCAGTTTAGGCCCGGGACAGGGCGTTGGGTATGGCTACACCTTC	CASSLGPGQGVGYGYTF
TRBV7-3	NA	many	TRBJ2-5	TGTGCCAGCAGCTTAAACCAAAAAGAGACCCAGTACTTC	CASSLNQKETQYF
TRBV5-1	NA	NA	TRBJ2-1	TGCGCCAGCAGCTCCCAAGCAGGGCTCGATGAGCAGTTCTTC	CASSSQAGLDEQFF
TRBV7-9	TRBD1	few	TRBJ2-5	TGTGCCAGCAGCCACAATACAGGGGCAGAGACCCAGTACTTC	CASSHNTGAETQYF
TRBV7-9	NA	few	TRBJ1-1	TGTGCCTGGGGGGCTGAAGCTTTCTTT	CAWGAEAFF
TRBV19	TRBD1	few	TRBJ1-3	TGTGCCAGTAGTACCCGGGACAGCTACTCTGGAAACACCATATATTTT	CASSTRDSYSGNTIYF
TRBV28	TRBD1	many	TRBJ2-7	TGTGCCAGCAGTTTTACGGACAGGGGGAGCTACGAGCAGTACTTC	CASSFTDRGSYEQYF
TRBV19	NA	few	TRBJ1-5	TGTGCCAGTAGTGCCGCGGGGGGCCTAGATCAGCCCCAGCATTTT	CASSAAGGLDQPQHF
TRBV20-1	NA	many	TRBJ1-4	TGCAGTGCCCAACCGGGGGCAGCTAATGAAAAACTGTTTTTT	CSAQPGAANEKLFF
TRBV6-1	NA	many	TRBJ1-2	TGTGCCAGCAGTGAACTGGGCAGGGCGTATGGCTACACCTTC	CASSELGRAYGYTF